This T cell receptor (beta chain) was identified during a study of cytomegalovirus exposure and HLA in healthy donors. A few counts support this clone. Both 60 Vbeta primers and 13 Jbeta primers went into the PCR. Generated by immunoSEQ multiplex PCR, the TCRdb table keeps only in-frame clones and is missing some. The table includes roughly 130,000 clones, approximately 75% detected once. The CDR3 has 13 residues. Trimming removed 6 bases from V and 0 bases from J, with 8 bases in between. The V gene's germline CDR1 is MDHEN and CDR2 SYDVKM. This sequence was found in a woman in her thirties or forties in good health and CMV-seropositive. The chain couples TRBV28 to TRBJ1-1; possibly TRBD1 for D (5 bases). The sequenced sample was PBMCs. CDR3 bases: TGTGCCAGCAGGCAACAGGTGAACACTGAAGCTTTCTTT. Translating it yields CASRQQVNTEAFF.